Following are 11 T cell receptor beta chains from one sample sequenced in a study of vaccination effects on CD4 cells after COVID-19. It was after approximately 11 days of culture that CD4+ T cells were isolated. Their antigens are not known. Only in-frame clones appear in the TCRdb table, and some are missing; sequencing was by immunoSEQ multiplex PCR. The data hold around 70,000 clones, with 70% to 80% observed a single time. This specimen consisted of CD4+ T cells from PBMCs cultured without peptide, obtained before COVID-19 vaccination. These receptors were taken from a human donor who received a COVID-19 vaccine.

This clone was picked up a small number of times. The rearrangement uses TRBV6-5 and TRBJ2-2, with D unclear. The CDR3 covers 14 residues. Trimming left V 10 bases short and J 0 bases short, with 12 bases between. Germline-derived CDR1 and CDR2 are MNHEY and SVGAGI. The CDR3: CATAVTPNTGELFF. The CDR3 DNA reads TGTGCCACCGCCGTGACACCGAACACCGGGGAGCTGTTTTTT.

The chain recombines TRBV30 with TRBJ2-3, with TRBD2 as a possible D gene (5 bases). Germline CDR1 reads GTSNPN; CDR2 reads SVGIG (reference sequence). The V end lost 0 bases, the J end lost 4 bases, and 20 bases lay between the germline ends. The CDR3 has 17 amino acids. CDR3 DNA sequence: TGTGCCTGGAGTGTAATGCGGGTCAATCAGGCCGCAGATACGCAGTATTTT. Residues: CAWSVMRVNQAADTQYF.

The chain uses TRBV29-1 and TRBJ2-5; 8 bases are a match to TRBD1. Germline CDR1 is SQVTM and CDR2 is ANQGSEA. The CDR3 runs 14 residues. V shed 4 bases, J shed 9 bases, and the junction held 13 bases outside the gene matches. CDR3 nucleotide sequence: TGCAGCGTTGTTGGACAGGGACTCTTAAGAGCCCAGTACTTC. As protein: CSVVGQGLLRAQYF. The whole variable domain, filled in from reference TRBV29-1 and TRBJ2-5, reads SAVISQKPSRDICQRGTSLTIQCQVDSQVTMMFWYRQQPGQSLTLIATANQGSEATYESGFVIDKFPISRPNLTFSTLTVSNMSPEDSSIYLCSVVGQGLLRAQYFGPGTRLLVL.

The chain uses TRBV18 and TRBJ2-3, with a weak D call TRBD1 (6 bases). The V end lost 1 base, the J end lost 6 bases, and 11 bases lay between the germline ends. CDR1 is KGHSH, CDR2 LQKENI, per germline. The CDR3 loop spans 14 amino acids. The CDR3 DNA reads TGTGCCAGCTCACCACGTGCAGGGGACGATACGCAGTATTTT. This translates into CASSPRAGDDTQYF.

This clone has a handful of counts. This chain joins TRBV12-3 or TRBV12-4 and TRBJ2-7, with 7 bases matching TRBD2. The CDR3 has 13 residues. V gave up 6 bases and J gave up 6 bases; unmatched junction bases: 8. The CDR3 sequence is CASRRTRTAEQYV. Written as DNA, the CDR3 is TGTGCCAGCAGACGGACTAGAACTGCCGAGCAGTACGTC.

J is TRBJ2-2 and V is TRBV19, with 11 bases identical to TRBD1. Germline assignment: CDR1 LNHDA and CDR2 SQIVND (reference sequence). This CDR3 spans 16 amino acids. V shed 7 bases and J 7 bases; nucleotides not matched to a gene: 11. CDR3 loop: CASKRDRTGGHGELFF. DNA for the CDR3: TGTGCCAGTAAGAGGGATCGGACAGGGGGCCACGGGGAGCTGTTTTTT.

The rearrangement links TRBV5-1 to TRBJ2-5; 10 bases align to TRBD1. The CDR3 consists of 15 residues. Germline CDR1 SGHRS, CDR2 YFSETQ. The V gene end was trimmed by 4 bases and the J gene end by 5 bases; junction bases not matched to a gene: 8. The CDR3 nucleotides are TGCGCCAGCAGCCTTCAGACAGGGGGCGCGGAGACCCAGTACTTC. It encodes CASSLQTGGAETQYF.

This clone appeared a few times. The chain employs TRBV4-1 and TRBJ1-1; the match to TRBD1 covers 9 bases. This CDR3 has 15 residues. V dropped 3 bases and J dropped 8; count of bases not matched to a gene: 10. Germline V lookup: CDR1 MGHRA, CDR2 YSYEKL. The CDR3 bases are TGCGCCAGCAGCCAGGTACAGGGGGCGACCAAAGAAGCTTTCTTT. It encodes CASSQVQGATKEAFF.

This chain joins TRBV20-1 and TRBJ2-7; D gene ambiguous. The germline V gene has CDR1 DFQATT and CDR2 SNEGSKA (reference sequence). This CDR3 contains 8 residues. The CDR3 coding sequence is TGCACCCAGGCGGAGCAGTACGTC. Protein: CTQAEQYV.

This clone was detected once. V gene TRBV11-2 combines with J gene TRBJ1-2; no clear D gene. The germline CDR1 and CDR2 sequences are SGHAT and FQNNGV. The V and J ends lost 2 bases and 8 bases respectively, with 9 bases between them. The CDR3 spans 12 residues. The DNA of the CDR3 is TGTGCCAGCAGCTTAATGGGGTTCGGCTACACCTTC. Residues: CASSLMGFGYTF.

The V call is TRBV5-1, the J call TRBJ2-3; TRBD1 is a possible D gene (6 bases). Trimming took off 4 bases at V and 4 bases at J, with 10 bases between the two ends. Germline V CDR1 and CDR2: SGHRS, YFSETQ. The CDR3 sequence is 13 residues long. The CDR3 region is CASSPGTPDTQYF. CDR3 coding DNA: TGCGCCAGCAGCCCGGGGACACCAGATACGCAGTATTTT.